This TCR beta chain was retrieved from a study of shared clonotypes between healthy human individuals. Concerning this clone itself: What it binds is unknown.

Clones were read by immunoSEQ multiplex PCR, and TCRdb kept only the in-frame ones, dropping some. The sample gives about 960,000 clones, approximately 76% of which show up once; approximately 1.5% is in the top ten. Study-wide results and limits: In general, naive subsets displayed greater estimated richness than memory subsets did.

Trimming took 4 bases from V and 4 from J, leaving 14 bases between them. Germline V gene data show CDR1 as WSHSY and CDR2 as SAAADI. This CDR3 spans 14 amino acids. This chain joins TRBV10-2 and TRBJ2-7, with TRBD2 as a possible D gene (6 bases). Input material: memory CD4+ T cells sorted from blood. Subset noted: CD45RA-negative fraction. The TCR sequence derives from a man younger than 35 in good health. The CDR3 region is CASSAGTRPYEQYF. The CDR3 DNA reads as TGCGCCAGCAGTGCCGGGACTCGCCCTTACGAGCAGTACTTC.